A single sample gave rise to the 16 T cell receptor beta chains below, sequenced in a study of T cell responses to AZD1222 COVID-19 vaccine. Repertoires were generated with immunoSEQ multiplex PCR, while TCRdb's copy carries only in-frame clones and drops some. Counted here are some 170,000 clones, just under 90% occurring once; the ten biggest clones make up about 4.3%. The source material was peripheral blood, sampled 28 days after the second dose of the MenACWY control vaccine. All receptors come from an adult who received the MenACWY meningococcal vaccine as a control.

The CDR3 protein is CASSEQGEHTEAFF. The DNA of the CDR3 is TGTGCCAGCAGCGAACAGGGGGAGCACACTGAAGCTTTCTTT. This rearrangement joins TRBV9 to TRBJ1-1, with TRBD1 matching over 8 bases. Germline V gene data show CDR1 as SGDLS and CDR2 as YYNGEE. Losses at the gene ends were 3 bases for V and 3 bases for J; bases not matched to a gene: 4. The length of the CDR3 is 14 residues.

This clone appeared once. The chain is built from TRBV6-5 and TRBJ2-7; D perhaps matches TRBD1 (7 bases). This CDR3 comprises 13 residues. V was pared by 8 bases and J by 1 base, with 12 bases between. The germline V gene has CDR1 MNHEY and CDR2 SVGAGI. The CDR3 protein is CASAAGQSYEQYF. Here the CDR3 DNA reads TGTGCCAGCGCCGCGGGACAGTCCTACGAGCAGTACTTC.

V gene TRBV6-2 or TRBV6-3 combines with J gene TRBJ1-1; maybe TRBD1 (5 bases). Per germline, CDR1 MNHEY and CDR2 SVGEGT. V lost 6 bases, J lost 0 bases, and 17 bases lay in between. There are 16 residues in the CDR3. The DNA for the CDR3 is TGTGCCAGCAGCTCCCCGTGGGACCCCATGAACACTGAAGCTTTCTTT. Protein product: CASSSPWDPMNTEAFF.

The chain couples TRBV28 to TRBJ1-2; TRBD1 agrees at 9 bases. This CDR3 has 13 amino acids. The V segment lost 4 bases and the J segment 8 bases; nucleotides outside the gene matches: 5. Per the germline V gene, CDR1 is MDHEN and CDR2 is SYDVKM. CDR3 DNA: TGTGCCAGCAGTTCGGGACAGGGCGGCGGCTACACCTTC. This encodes CASSSGQGGGYTF.

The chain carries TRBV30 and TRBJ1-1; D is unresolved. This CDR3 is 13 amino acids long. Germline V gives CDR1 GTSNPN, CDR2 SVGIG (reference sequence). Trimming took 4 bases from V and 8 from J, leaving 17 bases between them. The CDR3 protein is CAWINREQKEAFF. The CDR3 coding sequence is TGTGCCTGGATAAACCGGGAGCAAAAAGAAGCTTTCTTT.

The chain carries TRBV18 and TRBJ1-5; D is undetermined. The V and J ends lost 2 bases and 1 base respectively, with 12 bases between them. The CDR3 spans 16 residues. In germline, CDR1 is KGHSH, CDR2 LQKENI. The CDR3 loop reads CASSPSVQSSNQPQHF. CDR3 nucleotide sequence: TGTGCCAGCTCACCATCGGTACAGAGCAGCAATCAGCCCCAGCATTTT.

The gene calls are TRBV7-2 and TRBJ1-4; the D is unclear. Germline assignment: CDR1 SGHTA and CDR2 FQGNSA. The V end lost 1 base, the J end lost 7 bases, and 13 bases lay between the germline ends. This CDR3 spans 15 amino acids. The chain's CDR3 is CASSLVPWAGEKLFF. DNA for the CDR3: TGTGCCAGCAGCTTAGTTCCATGGGCTGGTGAAAAACTGTTTTTT.

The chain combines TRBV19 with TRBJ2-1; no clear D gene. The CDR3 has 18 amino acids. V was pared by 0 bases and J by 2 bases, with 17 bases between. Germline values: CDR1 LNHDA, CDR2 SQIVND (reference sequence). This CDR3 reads CASSIDLPAVGAYNEQFF. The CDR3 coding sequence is TGTGCCAGTAGTATAGATCTCCCGGCTGTCGGTGCCTACAATGAGCAGTTCTTC.

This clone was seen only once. The CDR3 loop reads CASSNRGGTPETQYF. The CDR3, as DNA: TGTGCCAGTAGCAATAGAGGCGGGACCCCAGAGACCCAGTACTTC. This sequence joins TRBV19 and TRBJ2-5; weak D call: TRBD2 (6 bases). V was pared by 6 bases and J by 4 bases, with 18 bases between. This CDR3 comprises 15 residues. Per germline, CDR1 LNHDA and CDR2 SQIVND (reference sequence).

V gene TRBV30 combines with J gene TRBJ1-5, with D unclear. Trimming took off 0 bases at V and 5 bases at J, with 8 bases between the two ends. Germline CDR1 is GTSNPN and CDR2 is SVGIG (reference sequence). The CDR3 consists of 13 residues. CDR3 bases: TGTGCCTGGAGTGTATCGACCGATCAGCCCCAGCATTTT. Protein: CAWSVSTDQPQHF.

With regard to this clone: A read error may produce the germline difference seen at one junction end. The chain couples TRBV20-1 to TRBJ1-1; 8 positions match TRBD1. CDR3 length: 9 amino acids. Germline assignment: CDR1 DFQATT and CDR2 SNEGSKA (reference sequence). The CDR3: CSAEGGQAF. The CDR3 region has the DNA TGCAGTGCTGAAGGGGGACAGGCTTTT.

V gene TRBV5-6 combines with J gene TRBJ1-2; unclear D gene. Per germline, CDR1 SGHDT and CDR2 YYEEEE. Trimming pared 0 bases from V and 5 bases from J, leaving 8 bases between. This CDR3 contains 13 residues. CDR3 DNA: TGTGCCAGCAGCTTGGACCGTAGTTATGGCTACACCTTC. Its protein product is CASSLDRSYGYTF.

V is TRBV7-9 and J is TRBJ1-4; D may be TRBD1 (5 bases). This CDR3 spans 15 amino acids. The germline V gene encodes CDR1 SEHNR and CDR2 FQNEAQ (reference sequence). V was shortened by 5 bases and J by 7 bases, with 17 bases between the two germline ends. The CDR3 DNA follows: TGTGCCAGCAGCGGAAACTCGGGACGGGTTGAAAAACTGTTTTTT. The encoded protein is CASSGNSGRVEKLFF.

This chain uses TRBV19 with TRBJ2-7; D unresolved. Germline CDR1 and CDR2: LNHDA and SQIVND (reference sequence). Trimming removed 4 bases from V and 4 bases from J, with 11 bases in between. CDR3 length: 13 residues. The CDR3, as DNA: TGTGCCAGTAGTACCACTCCCTCTTACGAGCAGTACTTC. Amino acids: CASSTTPSYEQYF.

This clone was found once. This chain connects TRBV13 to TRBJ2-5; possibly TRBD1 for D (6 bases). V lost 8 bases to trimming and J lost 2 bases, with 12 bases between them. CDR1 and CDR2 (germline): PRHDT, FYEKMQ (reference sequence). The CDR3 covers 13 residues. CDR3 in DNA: TGTGCCAGCCTAACAAGGGGGCAAGAGACCCAGTACTTC. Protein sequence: CASLTRGQETQYF.

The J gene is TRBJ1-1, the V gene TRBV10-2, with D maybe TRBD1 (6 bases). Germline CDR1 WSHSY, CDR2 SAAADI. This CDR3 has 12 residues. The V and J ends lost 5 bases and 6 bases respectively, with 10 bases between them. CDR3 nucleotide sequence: TGCGCCAGCAGTTACAGGGACCCTGAAGCTTTCTTT. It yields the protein CASSYRDPEAFF.